Listed here is a single T cell receptor (beta chain). Its antigen is still unknown. No quality values exist for individual bases; no much larger clone is one base distant. The data belong to a study of blood T cell repertoires in COVID-19 (dated by TCRdb to 2020 to 2021). Regarding the complete study: Samples from collaborators originated in the United States, Italy and Spain and spanned both the acute and convalescent phases of COVID-19. The material from the prospective study consisted of cDNA or gDNA derived from T cells, B-cell-depleted T cells, or PBMCs. Subjects who had been exposed to COVID-19, were actively infected with it, or had recovered from it provided the deeply sampled blood TCRbeta repertoires that made up the dataset. The repertoires were released in a freely available public database meant as a resource for research on the immune response to SARS-CoV-2. The samples were drawn from two sources: the first 160 participants of the ongoing ImmuneRACE study, and 1,200 or so subjects contributed by 6 global collaborators. Nearly every sample came with metadata listing a de-identified subject ID, COVID-19 status, age in years and sex. HLA class I and class II types, where available, came from metadata supplied by the sample provider rather than from assay-based typing.

V lost 3 bases and J lost 0 bases, and the count of bases not matched to a germline gene is 4. CDR1 and CDR2 are read off the germline V gene as KGHSH and LQKENI. The CDR3 has 15 amino acids, counting the end cysteine and phenylalanine. The sequence is cut down to CDR3 DNA, 45 bases in frame from base 1. The immunoSEQ Assay, a bias-controlled multiplex PCR, was used to amplify TCRbeta CDR3 regions from genomic DNA. Turning to the authors' computational methods: The number of nucleated cells in each sample was estimated by amplification of reference gene primers within the assay. To quantify the absolute abundance of each unique TCRbeta CDR3 rearrangement, sequence reads were collapsed and filtered. For each sample, productive Simpson clonality was calculated by taking the square root of Simpson's diversity index across productive rearrangements. TCRdb carries this immuneACCESS record with in-frame sequences only. Its versions omit some clonotypes, under half of them owing to an unresolved V gene in the studies checked, with the rest unexplained. V and J calls and clone size come straight from that table; D and trimming were deduced from the DNA. This sample is represented by about 340,000 clones; around 87% of them were singletons. The ten most abundant clones make up under 6.5% of the sample.

Study-wide findings and limitations: How much clinical and demographic metadata was included differed by source and by participant, and the metadata was provided uncurated.

One collaborating source in Seattle enrolled patients during active infection and followed them longitudinally through the course of disease. Collaborating institutions collected whole blood in K2EDTA tubes following their own protocols. For TCRbeta analysis, collaborators shipped samples as frozen whole blood, isolated PBMCs, or DNA extracted from either of those sample types. The chain links TRBV18 with TRBJ1-1, and 7 junctional nucleotides match TRBD1. The TCR was taken from a woman in her 50s with COVID-19, enrolled during active disease. Sequenced input: peripheral blood. The CDR3 has the sequence CASSPEQGLNTEAFF. The DNA sequence is given as TGTGCCAGCTCACCGGAACAGGGGCTGAACACTGAAGCTTTCTTT.